The 20 T cell receptor beta chains below come from one sample, sequenced in a study of T cell responses to AZD1222 COVID-19 vaccine. Some clones are missing from TCRdb's copy, which holds only in-frame ones; the method was immunoSEQ multiplex PCR. The data show about 110,000 clones, with roughly 84% seen just once and approximately 10% held by the top ten. This material consisted of peripheral blood, taken on day 0 of AZD1222 vaccination. The origin of the receptors is an adult in good health.

The chain has TRBV5-6 and TRBJ2-5, with a weak D call TRBD2 (6 bases). CDR3 length: 12 residues. Trimming took off 5 bases at V and 4 bases at J, with 9 bases between the two ends. Germline CDR1 and CDR2: SGHDT and YYEEEE. The DNA of the CDR3 is TGTGCCAGCAGACTCGGGGGAGAGACCCAGTACTTC. Protein product: CASRLGGETQYF.

The gene calls are TRBV12-5 and TRBJ2-7, with 7 bases aligning to TRBD1. With V trimmed by 7 bases and J by 1 base, 7 bases remained unmatched. The CDR3 is made up of 14 amino acids. Germline V lookup: CDR1 LGHNT, CDR2 FRNRAP. The CDR3 sequence is CASVQTGKSYEQYF. The CDR3 DNA is TGTGCTAGTGTCCAGACAGGGAAGTCCTACGAGCAGTACTTC.

The genes are TRBV5-1 and TRBJ1-6, with D possibly TRBD1 on 5 matching bases. The CDR3 is 13 amino acids. CDR1 is SGHRS and CDR2 is YFSETQ in the germline V gene. V lost 0 bases and J lost 10, with 8 bases in between. CDR3: CASSLEGRSPLHF. In DNA, the CDR3 is TGCGCCAGCAGCTTGGAGGGACGATCACCCCTCCACTTT.

This chain connects TRBV18 to TRBJ2-5, with 8 bases identical to TRBD2. The trim removed 3 bases at V and 5 bases at J, leaving 8 bases unmatched. Germline lookup yields CDR1 KGHSH and CDR2 LQKENI. The CDR3 is 15 amino acids. In DNA form, the CDR3 reads TGTGCCAGCTCACCCCAGACTAGCGCCGCTGAGACCCAGTACTTC. Amino acids: CASSPQTSAAETQYF.

The rearrangement links TRBV11-3 to TRBJ1-6; a possible D gene is TRBD1 (5 bases). This CDR3 contains 17 residues. Germline values: CDR1 SGHNT, CDR2 YENEEA. Trimming took 4 bases from V and 7 from J, leaving 20 bases between them. The CDR3 region has the DNA TGTGCCAGCAGCTCCCCCCCCGGCAGGGAAAGAAATTCACCCCTCCACTTT. As protein: CASSSPPGRERNSPLHF.

J is TRBJ1-4 and V is TRBV27; D possibly corresponds to TRBD1 (6 bases). The V end lost 6 bases, the J end lost 5 bases, and 13 bases lay between the germline ends. Germline V CDR1 and CDR2: MNHEY, SMNVEV (reference sequence). This CDR3 has 14 residues. The CDR3 coding sequence is TGTGCCAGCAGCTTCACAGGGTCCAATGAAAAACTGTTTTTT. Translated, it gives CASSFTGSNEKLFF.

J is TRBJ2-1 and V is TRBV6-2 or TRBV6-3; D may correspond to TRBD1 or TRBD2 (10 bases each). Deletions cut 5 bases from V and 6 bases from J, with 26 bases between. The CDR3 spans 18 residues. Germline V gene sequence: CDR1 MNHEY, CDR2 SVGEGT. The CDR3 protein is CASSTRDRGSGGFNEQFF. CDR3 DNA: TGTGCCAGCAGTACCCGGGACAGGGGTAGCGGGGGGTTCAATGAGCAGTTCTTC.

This clone was recorded only once. The rearrangement uses TRBV11-2 and TRBJ2-7; D is unresolved. V lost 1 base and J lost 0, with 4 bases in between. Germline CDR1 and CDR2: SGHAT and FQNNGV. The CDR3 sequence is 13 residues long. The CDR3 DNA is TGTGCCAGCAGCTTAGGGAGCTCCTACGAGCAGTACTTC. Translated: CASSLGSSYEQYF.

The genes are TRBV21-1 and TRBJ1-1. TRBV21-1 is described as a pseudogene. This CDR3 has 15 amino acids. CDR3 residues: CASSKLPGVDTEAFF. The DNA of the CDR3 is TGTGCCAGCAGCAAATTGCCGGGGGTGGACACTGAAGCTTTCTTT.

This chain links TRBV11-3 with TRBJ2-2; D tentatively fits TRBD1 or TRBD2 (6 bases each). CDR3 length: 14 residues. V dropped 5 bases and J dropped 0 bases, with 7 bases sitting between them. Germline V gives CDR1 SGHNT, CDR2 YENEEA. CDR3 sequence (DNA): TGTGCCAGCAGCCGGGGGCCGAACACCGGGGAGCTGTTTTTT. Protein product: CASSRGPNTGELFF.

This rearrangement joins TRBV2 to TRBJ1-1; TRBD1 is a possible D gene (5 bases). The CDR3 spans 13 residues. V was pared by 6 bases and J by 8 bases, with 16 bases between. CDR1 SNHLY and CDR2 FYNNEI come from the germline V gene. CDR3: CASREMDIVEAFF. Written as DNA, the CDR3 is TGTGCCAGCAGAGAAATGGACATCGTAGAAGCTTTCTTT.

V and J are TRBV16 and TRBJ2-2; D unclear. The V end was cut by 0 bases, the J end by 5 bases, with 10 bases between. Per germline, CDR1 KGHSY and CDR2 FQNENV. The CDR3 is 15 residues long. This CDR3 reads CASSQSRLQTGELFF. In DNA, the CDR3 is TGTGCCAGCAGCCAATCCCGTCTACAAACCGGGGAGCTGTTTTTT.

The genes are TRBV3-1 (or the pseudogene TRBV3-2) and TRBJ2-1; D is ambiguous. Trimming shortened V by 0 bases and J by 8 bases, and 8 bases separated the two germline ends. The CDR3 has 13 residues. From germline, CDR1 is LGHDT and CDR2 YNNKEL (reference sequence). The CDR3 protein is CASSQDTVYEQFF. CDR3 nucleotides: TGTGCCAGCAGCCAAGATACGGTATATGAGCAGTTCTTC.

This clone was picked up a small number of times. The rearrangement uses TRBV5-4 and TRBJ2-1; 7 bases match TRBD1. Germline values: CDR1 SGHNT, CDR2 YYREEE (reference sequence). The CDR3 contains 14 residues. J lost 6 bases, V lost 3 bases, and 6 bases had no gene match. CDR3: CASSYPTGSNEQFF. The CDR3 nucleotides are TGTGCCAGCAGCTACCCGACAGGGAGCAATGAGCAGTTCTTC. Variable domain in full (rest from reference TRBV5-4 and TRBJ2-1): ETGVTQSPTHLIKTRGQQVTLRCSSQSGHNTVSWYQQALGQGPQFIFQYYREEENGRGNFPPRFSGLQFPNYSSELNVNALELDDSALYLCASSYPTGSNEQFFGPGTRLTVL.

The chain combines TRBV6-2 or TRBV6-3 with TRBJ1-5; D unclear. The germline V gene has CDR1 MNHEY and CDR2 SVGEGT. Trimming removed 2 bases at V and 3 bases at J, with 11 bases between. The CDR3 length is 15 residues. The chain's CDR3 is CASSYRAATNQPQHF. The DNA of the CDR3 is TGTGCCAGCAGTTACAGGGCAGCTACCAATCAGCCCCAGCATTTT.

The V and J genes are TRBV5-1 and TRBJ1-1, with D perhaps matching TRBD1 (5 bases). This CDR3 region has 14 residues. The V end lost 6 bases, the J end lost 10 bases, and 22 bases lay between the germline ends. Looked up from germline, CDR1 is SGHRS and CDR2 is YFSETQ. In DNA form, the CDR3 reads TGCGCCAGCACCCGGGGGGGAGGATTAGAGCCAGCTTTCTTT. This sequence encodes CASTRGGGLEPAFF.

This sequence joins TRBV4-1 and TRBJ2-1, with 11 nucleotides matching TRBD2. The CDR3 runs to 14 residues. After removal of 7 bases from V and 8 bases from J, the junction contained 7 bases not matched to a gene. Germline CDR1 is MGHRA and CDR2 is YSYEKL. This CDR3 is CASTLAGGTHEQFF. DNA for the CDR3: TGCGCCAGCACCCTAGCGGGAGGAACTCATGAGCAGTTCTTC.

This chain connects TRBV7-8 to TRBJ2-7, with 8 bases fitting TRBD1. J lost 5 bases, V lost 1 base, and 7 bases had no gene match. CDR3 length: 15 amino acids. Germline-derived CDR1 and CDR2 are SGHVS and FQNEAQ. This chain's CDR3 is CASSLGVGTGDEQYF. The CDR3 nucleotides are TGTGCCAGCAGCTTAGGAGTTGGGACAGGAGACGAGCAGTACTTC. Variable domain in full (rest from reference TRBV7-8 and TRBJ2-7): GAGVSQSPRYKVAKRGQDVALRCDPISGHVSLFWYQQALGQGPEFLTYFQNEAQLDKSGLPSDRFFAERPEGSVSTLKIQRTQQEDSAVYLCASSLGVGTGDEQYFGPGTRLTVT.

V gene TRBV18 combines with J gene TRBJ2-5; D is possibly TRBD1 (6 bases). V lost 4 bases to trimming and J lost 0 bases, with 12 bases between them. The CDR3 runs 15 residues. Germline V CDR1 and CDR2: KGHSH, LQKENI. CDR3 DNA sequence: TGTGCCAGCTCACTCATAACAGGGTACCAAGAGACCCAGTACTTC. Protein: CASSLITGYQETQYF.

V is TRBV28 and J is TRBJ2-7; 7 bases are shared with TRBD2. V trimming: 3 bases; J trimming: 6 bases; junction bases outside the gene matches: 8. The CDR3 is 14 amino acids. In germline, CDR1 is MDHEN, CDR2 SYDVKM. The CDR3 protein is CASSFGGGRSEQYF. The CDR3 DNA reads TGTGCCAGCAGTTTCGGGGGAGGGCGTAGCGAGCAGTACTTC.